The clone carrying this T cell receptor beta chain was detected once. Its cognate antigen is unknown. Germline values: CDR1 SGDLS, CDR2 YYNGEE. The CDR3 totals 17 residues. V shed 2 bases and J 7 bases; nucleotides not matched to a gene: 10. The record originates from a study of shared clonotypes between healthy human individuals. Whole-study findings and limits: Among non-shared clonotypes, generation probabilities were lower than among those shared by all four donors.

TCRdb's table, derived via immunoSEQ multiplex PCR, lists solely in-frame clones and lacks some. The sample contains about 1.5 million clones, around 98% of which appear only once. Source material: naive CD4+ T cells sorted from blood. Sample subset: CD45RA+ positively selected. The receptor's source is a man aged 30-40 years in good health. The chain combines TRBV9 with TRBJ2-1, with 12 bases fitting TRBD2. DNA of the CDR3: TGTGCCAGCAGCGTTCTAGCGGGAGGGCTCATTGGGAATGAGCAGTTCTTC. This gives the protein CASSVLAGGLIGNEQFF.